This TCR beta chain was retrieved from a study of T cells in Graves' hyperthyroidism and ophthalmopathy. This clonotype was detected many times. There were TCR beta CDR3 regions amplified from RNA transcripts. In the first-round RT-PCR of the TCR CDR3, the HTBI primer set was used. TCRdb fed the multiplex PCR reads into MiXCR, producing one record per CDR3 protein. The sample comprises approximately 600,000 distinct CDR3 sequences, over 12% of which are singletons, and around 4.5% rests with the top ten. Material for sequencing was blood. This TCR came from a woman aged 40 to 55 with Graves' ophthalmopathy.

CDR3 sequence reads: CASSERTSYGYTF. CDR3 nucleotide sequence: TGTGCCAGCAGTGAAAGGACTTCCTATGGCTACACCTTC. This chain joins TRBV2 and TRBJ1-2, with D unclear. V was trimmed by 2 bases and J by 4 bases, leaving 8 bases between them. Germline-derived CDR1 and CDR2 are SNHLY and FYNNEI. The CDR3 extends over 13 amino acids.